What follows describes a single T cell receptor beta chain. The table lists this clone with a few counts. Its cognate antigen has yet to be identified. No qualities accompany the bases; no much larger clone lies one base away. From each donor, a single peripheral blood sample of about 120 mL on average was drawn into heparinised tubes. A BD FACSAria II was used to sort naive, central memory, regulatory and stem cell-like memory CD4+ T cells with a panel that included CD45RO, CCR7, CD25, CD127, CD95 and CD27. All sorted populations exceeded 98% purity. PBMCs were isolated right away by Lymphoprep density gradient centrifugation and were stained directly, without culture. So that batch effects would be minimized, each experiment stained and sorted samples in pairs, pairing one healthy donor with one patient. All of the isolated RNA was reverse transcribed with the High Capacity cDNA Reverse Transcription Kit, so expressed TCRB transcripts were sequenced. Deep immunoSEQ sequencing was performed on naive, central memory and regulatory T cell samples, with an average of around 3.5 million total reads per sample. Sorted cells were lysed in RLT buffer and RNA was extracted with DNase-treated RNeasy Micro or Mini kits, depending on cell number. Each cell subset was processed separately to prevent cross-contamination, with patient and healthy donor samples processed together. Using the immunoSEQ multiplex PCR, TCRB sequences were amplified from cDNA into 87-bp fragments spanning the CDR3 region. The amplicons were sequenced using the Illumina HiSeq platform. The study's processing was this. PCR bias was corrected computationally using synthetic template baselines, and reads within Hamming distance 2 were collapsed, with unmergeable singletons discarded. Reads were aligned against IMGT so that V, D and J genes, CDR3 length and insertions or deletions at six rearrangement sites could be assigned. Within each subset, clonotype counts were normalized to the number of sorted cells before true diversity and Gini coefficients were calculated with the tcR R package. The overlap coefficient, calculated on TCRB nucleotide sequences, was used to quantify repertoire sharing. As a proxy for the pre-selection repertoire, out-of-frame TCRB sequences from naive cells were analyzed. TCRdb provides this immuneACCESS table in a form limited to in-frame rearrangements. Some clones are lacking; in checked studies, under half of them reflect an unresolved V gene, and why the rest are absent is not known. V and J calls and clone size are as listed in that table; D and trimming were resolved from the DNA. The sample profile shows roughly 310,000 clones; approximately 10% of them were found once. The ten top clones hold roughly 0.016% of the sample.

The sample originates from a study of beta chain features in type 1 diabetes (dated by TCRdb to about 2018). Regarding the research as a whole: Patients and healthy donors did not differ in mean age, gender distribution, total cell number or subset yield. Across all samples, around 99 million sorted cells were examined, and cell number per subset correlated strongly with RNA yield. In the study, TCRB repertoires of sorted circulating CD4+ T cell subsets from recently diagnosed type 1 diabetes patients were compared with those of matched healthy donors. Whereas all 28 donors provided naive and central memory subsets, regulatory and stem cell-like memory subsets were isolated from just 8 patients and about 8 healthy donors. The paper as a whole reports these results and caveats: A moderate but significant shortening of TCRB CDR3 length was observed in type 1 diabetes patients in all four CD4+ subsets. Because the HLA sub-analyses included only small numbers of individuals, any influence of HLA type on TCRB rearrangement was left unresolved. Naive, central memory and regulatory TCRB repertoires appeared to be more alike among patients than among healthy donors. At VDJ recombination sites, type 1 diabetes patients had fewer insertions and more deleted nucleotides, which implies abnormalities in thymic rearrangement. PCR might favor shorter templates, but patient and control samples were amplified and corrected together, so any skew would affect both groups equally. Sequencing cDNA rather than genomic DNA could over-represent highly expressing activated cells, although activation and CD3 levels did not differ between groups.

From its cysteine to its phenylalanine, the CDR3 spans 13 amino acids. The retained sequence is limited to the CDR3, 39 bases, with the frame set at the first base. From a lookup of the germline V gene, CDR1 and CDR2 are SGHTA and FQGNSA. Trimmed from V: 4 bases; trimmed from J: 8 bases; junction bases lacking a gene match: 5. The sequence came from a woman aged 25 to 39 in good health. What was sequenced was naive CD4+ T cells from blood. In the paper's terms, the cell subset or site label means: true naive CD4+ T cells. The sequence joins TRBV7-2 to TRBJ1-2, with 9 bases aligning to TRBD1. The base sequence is TGTGCCAGCAGCTCCCGGACAGGGGAGGGCTACACCTTC. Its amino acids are CASSSRTGEGYTF.